These 10 T cell receptor beta chains were all obtained from the same sample, sequenced in a study of T cells in Graves' hyperthyroidism and ophthalmopathy. Amplification of TCR beta CDR3 regions used RNA as the template. With the HTBI primer set, the TCR CDR3 went through a first round of RT-PCR. MiXCR was run by TCRdb on the multiplex PCR reads, yielding one entry per CDR3 protein. This sample has fewer than 700,000 distinct CDR3 sequences, with approximately 17% found just once. Sequenced: blood. These receptors were taken from a woman between 18 and 29 years old with Graves' ophthalmopathy.

The chain employs TRBV27 and TRBJ2-7, with D possibly being TRBD1 or TRBD2 (6 bases each). The DNA end lines up better with TRBJ2-1; the J call may be wrong. The germline V gene encodes CDR1 MNHEY and CDR2 SMNVEV (reference sequence). This CDR3 has 14 residues. CDR3 in amino acids: CASSYRTAGYEQFF. DNA for the CDR3: TGTGCCAGCAGTTATAGGACAGCGGGCTACGAGCAGTTCTTC.

This clonotype was observed many times. The V and J genes are TRBV7-2 and TRBJ2-7; unclear D gene. V was trimmed by 7 bases and J by 2 bases, leaving 18 bases between them. The CDR3 is 15 amino acids. Per germline, CDR1 SGHTA and CDR2 FQGNSA. This CDR3 is CASTPGRVAPYEQYF. The CDR3, as DNA: TGTGCCAGCACTCCCGGTAGGGTTGCTCCCTACGAGCAGTACTTC.

The rearrangement joins TRBV7-9 to TRBJ1-2, with 9 bases lining up with TRBD1. The J segment lost 7 bases and the V segment lost 1 base, leaving 10 bases of the junction unmatched. Germline V CDR1 and CDR2: SEHNR, FQNEAQ (reference sequence). The CDR3 consists of 16 residues. The CDR3 loop reads CASSLDLEDRGSGYTF. CDR3 sequence (DNA): TGTGCCAGCAGCTTAGATTTAGAAGACAGGGGGAGTGGCTACACCTTC.

This clonotype was seen many times. The chain joins TRBV6-2 or TRBV6-3 to TRBJ2-1; D unresolved. The CDR3 is made up of 15 amino acids. The V end was cut by 4 bases, the J end by 4 bases, with 14 bases between. In germline, CDR1 is MNHEY, CDR2 SVGEGT. CDR3 protein: CASSWSVPQYNEQFF. CDR3 sequence (DNA): TGTGCCAGCAGTTGGAGTGTTCCTCAGTACAATGAGCAGTTCTTC.

The rearrangement links TRBV9 to TRBJ2-1; 9 bases align to TRBD1. Germline V CDR1 and CDR2: SGDLS, YYNGEE. The CDR3 covers 14 residues. J was trimmed by 8 bases and V by 0 bases; bases with no gene match: 3. Here the CDR3 DNA reads TGTGCCAGCAGCGTAGACAGGGGGCCTGATGAGCAGTTCTTC. This sequence encodes CASSVDRGPDEQFF.

Regarding this clonotype: Just one base apart from a much larger clone, this may be a read error. The rearrangement links TRBV11-2 to TRBJ2-1; 8 bases are a match to TRBD2. Germline V lookup: CDR1 SGHAT, CDR2 FQNNGV. After removal of 7 bases from V and 7 bases from J, the junction contained 9 bases not matched to a gene. The CDR3 length is 14 residues. The CDR3 nucleotides are TGTGCCAGCATCGGCGGGAGGTTCTCTAATGAGCAGTTCTTC. This translates into CASIGGRFSNEQFF.

The table lists this clonotype with a count of one. This chain connects TRBV20-1 to TRBJ1-1; 12 bases line up with TRBD1. J gave up 4 bases and V 7 bases, and 1 base lay outside the gene matches. The CDR3 runs to 12 residues. The V gene's germline CDR1 is DFQATT and CDR2 SNEGSKA (reference sequence). The CDR3 region has the DNA TGCAGTGTGGGACAGGGGGCCACTGAAGCTTTCTTT. Translated: CSVGQGATEAFF.

Ten or more counts support this clonotype. The chain uses TRBV20-1 and TRBJ2-3, with TRBD2 matching over 8 bases. CDR3 size: 18 residues. CDR1 is DFQATT, CDR2 SNEGSKA, per germline (reference sequence). V lost 5 bases and J lost 2; bases outside the gene matches: 18. The CDR3: CSAQMVADISGTTDTQYF. As DNA, the CDR3 is TGCAGTGCTCAGATGGTCGCGGATATTAGCGGGACCACAGATACGCAGTATTTT.

The J gene is TRBJ1-4, the V gene TRBV30; possibly TRBD1 for D (5 bases). CDR3 length: 15 residues. The V gene lost 4 bases and the J gene lost 8 bases, with 20 bases spanning the gap. CDR1 is GTSNPN, CDR2 SVGIG, per germline (reference sequence). CDR3 bases: TGTGCCTGGAATACTGGGGCAATCGGATTAGAAAAACTGTTTTTT. Its protein product is CAWNTGAIGLEKLFF.

This clonotype appeared many times. This chain links TRBV27 with TRBJ1-1; D gene ambiguous. CDR1 MNHEY and CDR2 SMNVEV come from the germline V gene (reference sequence). This CDR3 is 13 amino acids long. V was cut by 4 bases and J by 4 bases, with 10 bases left in between. CDR3 coding DNA: TGTGCCAGCAGTTCGTCTCATGGCACTGAAGCTTTCTTT. Translation gives CASSSSHGTEAFF.